A selection of T cell receptor beta chains follows, all from one sample in a study of T cells after posttransplantation cyclophosphamide. Assay used: immunoSEQ multiplex PCR; TCRdb lists only in-frame clones, some missing. The sample shows roughly 20,000 clones, 86% of them seen only once. The sample consisted of PBMCs, taken 362 days after allogeneic stem cell transplant with calcineurin inhibitor and methotrexate. The receptors here all came from a female patient between 30 and 40 years old who received an allogeneic stem cell transplant from an unrelated donor, was CMV-positive, and had acute and chronic GVHD. The graft donor may account for some of the T cells. Each CDR3 is given with its conserved first and last residue.

J gene	V gene	CDR3 protein
TRBJ2-7	TRBV4-3	CASSQEGTGRREQYF
TRBJ2-1	TRBV7-9	CASSPGTGHDNEQFF
TRBJ2-3	TRBV5-4	CASSSGGATDTQYF
TRBJ2-2	TRBV19	CASNNYRARMNTGELFF
TRBJ1-6	TRBV5-6	CASSSGQGYFLHF
TRBJ2-5	TRBV7-3	CASSDKRAQLKTSGDETQYF
TRBJ1-2	TRBV6-1	CASNTGGSNYGYTF
TRBJ2-1	TRBV27	CASSRLGAGNEQLF
TRBJ2-1	TRBV28	CASSLPLSSGLYNEQFF
TRBJ1-5	TRBV7-9	CASSPGVLAQHF
TRBJ2-1	TRBV7-5	CARSLHRREDEQFF
TRBJ2-1	TRBV19	CASSRGGLDEQFF
TRBJ2-5	TRBV5-1	CASSLGLAGARETQYF
TRBJ2-2	TRBV28	CASSLTVHIVEGELFF
TRBJ2-7	TRBV5-1	CASSFGPGQNTYEQYF
TRBJ2-2	TRBV14	CASSRQGAGELFF
TRBJ1-2	TRBV6-5	CASSYSQATGGYGYTF